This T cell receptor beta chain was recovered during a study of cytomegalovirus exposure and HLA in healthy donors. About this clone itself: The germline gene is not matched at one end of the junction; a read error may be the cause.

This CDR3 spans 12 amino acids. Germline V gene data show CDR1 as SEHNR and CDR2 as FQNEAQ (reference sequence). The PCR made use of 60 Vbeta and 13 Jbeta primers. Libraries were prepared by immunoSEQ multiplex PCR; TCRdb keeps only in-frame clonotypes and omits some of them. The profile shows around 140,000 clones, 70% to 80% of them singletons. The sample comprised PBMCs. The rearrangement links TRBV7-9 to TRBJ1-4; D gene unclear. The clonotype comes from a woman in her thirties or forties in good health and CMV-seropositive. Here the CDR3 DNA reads TGTTCCAGCAGCTCGCGCCTGGAAAAACTGTTTTTT. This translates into CSSSSRLEKLFF. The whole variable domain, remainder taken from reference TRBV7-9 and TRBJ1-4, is DTGVSQNPRHKITKRGQNVTFRCDPISEHNRLYWYRQTLGQGPEFLTYFQNEAQLEKSRLLSDRFSAERPKGSFSTLEIQRTEQGDSAMYLCSSSSRLEKLFFGSGTQLSVL.